The 30 T cell receptor beta chains presented below share a single source sample, sequenced in a study of T cells after yellow fever vaccination. TCRdb re-called the 5' RACE reads with MiXCR, one entry per CDR3 protein. Counted here are about 260,000 distinct CDR3 sequences, 10% to 15% occurring once; the ten biggest clones make up approximately 0.49%. Sequenced material: CD4+ T cells sorted from PBMCs, taken 45 days after the yellow fever booster vaccination. The receptor source for this set is a man younger than 45 who received the YFV17D yellow fever vaccine.

The chain couples TRBV5-1 to TRBJ2-6; D is perhaps TRBD1 (6 bases). Germline V gives CDR1 SGHRS, CDR2 YFSETQ. The length of the CDR3 is 16 residues. V was trimmed by 4 bases and J by 2 bases, leaving 13 bases between them. The CDR3: CASSLQGIPGANVLTF. The DNA of the CDR3 is TGCGCCAGCAGCCTACAGGGTATACCTGGGGCCAACGTCCTGACTTTC. The full variable domain, its missing parts supplied by reference TRBV5-1 and TRBJ2-6, is KAGVTQTPRYLIKTRGQQVTLSCSPISGHRSVSWYQQTPGQGLQFLFEYFSETQRNKGNFPGRFSGRQFSNSRSEMNVSTLELGDSALYLCASSLQGIPGANVLTFGAGSRLTVL.

This clonotype has only a few counts. V usage is TRBV5-5 and J usage is TRBJ1-2, with 7 bases lining up with TRBD1. Germline CDR1 SGHKS, CDR2 YYEKEE (reference sequence). The CDR3 is 13 amino acids. The V segment lost 3 bases and the J segment 2 bases; nucleotides outside the gene matches: 1. The CDR3 sequence is CASSSQGNYGYTF. CDR3 coding DNA: TGTGCCAGCAGCTCACAGGGGAACTATGGCTACACCTTC.

A few counts support this clonotype. The chain uses TRBV9 and TRBJ2-2, with D possibly being TRBD1 (5 bases). Germline V lookup: CDR1 SGDLS, CDR2 YYNGEE. The CDR3 totals 14 residues. Trimming took off 6 bases at V and 0 bases at J, with 9 bases between the two ends. Here the CDR3 DNA reads TGTGCCAGCATGGGGCAGGCGAACACCGGGGAGCTGTTTTTT. This gives the protein CASMGQANTGELFF.

This clonotype was observed a handful of times. This chain uses TRBV10-3 with TRBJ1-6, with TRBD1 matching over 8 bases. This CDR3 has 16 amino acids. The germline CDR1 and CDR2 sequences are ENHRY and SYGVKD. V shed 2 bases and J 7 bases; nucleotides not matched to a gene: 7. DNA of the CDR3: TGTGCCATCAGTGAGAACCTAGCAGGGGGCAATTCACCCCTCCACTTT. Amino acid sequence: CAISENLAGGNSPLHF.

The chain employs TRBV12-3 or TRBV12-4 and TRBJ1-3; no reliable D call. V was pared by 5 bases and J by 4 bases, with 9 bases between. The CDR3 has 13 amino acids. In nucleotides, the CDR3 is TGTGCCAGCAGTCCCCGGGCAGGAAACACCATATATTTT. It encodes CASSPRAGNTIYF.

This clonotype has only a few counts. This chain joins TRBV5-1 and TRBJ2-1; D is ambiguous. The CDR3 has 16 residues. The germline gives CDR1 SGHRS, CDR2 YFSETQ. V was trimmed by 0 bases and J by 6 bases, leaving 16 bases between them. DNA of the CDR3: TGCGCCAGCAGCTTGGATGTCACCCCTAGAACCAATGAGCAGTTCTTC. It yields the protein CASSLDVTPRTNEQFF.

This clonotype was counted between two and nine times. The chain joins TRBV5-1 to TRBJ1-5, with a possible D match to TRBD1 (5 bases). The germline gives CDR1 SGHRS, CDR2 YFSETQ. Trimming shortened V by 4 bases and J by 7 bases, and 15 bases separated the two germline ends. The CDR3 totals 14 residues. CDR3 loop: CASSPGEGFQPQHF. CDR3 DNA: TGCGCCAGCAGCCCGGGGGAGGGTTTCCAGCCCCAGCATTTT.

This clonotype has more than one count but fewer than ten. The CDR3, as DNA: TGTGCCAGCAGCCAAGATCGGGGCCTTAGCACAGATACGCAGTATTTT. Amino acid sequence: CASSQDRGLSTDTQYF. This chain connects TRBV4-2 to TRBJ2-3, with D possibly being TRBD1 or TRBD2 (5 bases each). Germline V CDR1 and CDR2: LGHNA, YNFKEQ. The V and J ends lost 0 bases and 0 bases respectively, with 10 bases between them. The CDR3 is 16 residues long.

The genes are TRBV29-1 and TRBJ2-5; TRBD1 aligns across 8 bases. Germline V gives CDR1 SQVTM, CDR2 ANQGSEA. The CDR3 has 12 amino acids. V trimming: 4 bases; J trimming: 6 bases; junction bases outside the gene matches: 4. The CDR3 loop is CSVVWTGKTQYF. In DNA, the CDR3 is TGCAGCGTTGTTTGGACAGGGAAGACCCAGTACTTC.

This clonotype turned up a few times. The V and J genes are TRBV30 and TRBJ2-1; 8 bases are shared with TRBD2. The CDR3 extends over 15 amino acids. V shed 0 bases, J shed 8 bases, and the junction held 9 bases outside the gene matches. The V gene's germline CDR1 is GTSNPN and CDR2 SVGIG (reference sequence). The CDR3 sequence is CAWSVGISGKDEQFF. The CDR3 DNA sequence: TGTGCCTGGAGTGTAGGGATTAGCGGGAAAGATGAGCAGTTCTTC.

This rearrangement joins TRBV29-1 to TRBJ2-2; 15 bases map to TRBD2. The V segment lost 4 bases and the J segment 4 bases; nucleotides outside the gene matches: 7. Germline V CDR1 and CDR2: SQVTM, ANQGSEA. The CDR3 covers 17 residues. CDR3 coding DNA: TGCAGCGTTGGAGGGTGGACTAGCGGGAGGGCCACCGGGGAGCTGTTTTTT. Translating it yields CSVGGWTSGRATGELFF.

This clonotype has a handful of counts. This chain links TRBV4-3 with TRBJ2-1; 7 nucleotides agree with TRBD2. Trimming removed 3 bases from V and 6 bases from J; junction bases left unmatched: 8. This CDR3 has 15 residues. From germline, CDR1 is LGHNA and CDR2 YSLEER. This CDR3 is CASSHRGSRRNEQFF. DNA of the CDR3: TGCGCCAGCAGCCACCGCGGGAGCCGACGCAATGAGCAGTTCTTC.

The chain recombines TRBV20-1 with TRBJ2-4; D may be TRBD2 (6 bases). The CDR3 is made up of 15 amino acids. CDR1 is DFQATT, CDR2 SNEGSKA, per germline (reference sequence). Trimming took off 3 bases at V and 1 base at J, with 13 bases between the two ends. CDR3 sequence: CSASPWGVAKNIQYF. The DNA for the CDR3 is TGCAGTGCTAGTCCCTGGGGGGTTGCCAAAAACATTCAGTACTTC.

This clonotype occurred a few times. DNA for the CDR3: TGCGCCAGCAGCCACCTTACCGGGACTAGCGGGAGCCCCTACGAGCAGTACTTC. This sequence encodes CASSHLTGTSGSPYEQYF. This chain links TRBV4-3 with TRBJ2-7, with 14 nucleotides matching TRBD2. The CDR3 covers 18 residues. With V trimmed by 3 bases and J by 2 bases, 9 bases remained unmatched. The germline gives CDR1 LGHNA, CDR2 YSLEER.

The rearrangement uses TRBV5-1 and TRBJ1-6, with D tentatively TRBD1 (5 bases). V lost 5 bases to trimming and J lost 5 bases, with 8 bases between them. The CDR3 has 13 amino acids. Per the germline V gene, CDR1 is SGHRS and CDR2 is YFSETQ. CDR3 amino acids: CASRGDHNSPLHF. Written as DNA, the CDR3 is TGCGCCAGCAGGGGGGACCATAATTCACCCCTCCACTTT.

This chain connects TRBV10-1 to TRBJ2-2; a weak D match, TRBD1 (6 bases). The CDR3 contains 15 residues. Germline-derived CDR1 and CDR2 are WNHNN and SYGVQD (reference sequence). V was cut by 6 bases and J by 4 bases, with 15 bases left in between. As DNA, the CDR3 is TGCGCCAGCAGCCGGGACCGAGGGGGCACCGGGGAGCTGTTTTTT. Amino acids: CASSRDRGGTGELFF.

The gene calls are TRBV7-3 and TRBJ2-1; 7 nucleotides agree with TRBD2. Trimming at V came to 1 base and at J to 8 bases, leaving 8 bases not matched to a gene. Germline V gene sequence: CDR1 SGHTA, CDR2 FQGTGA. The CDR3 has 15 amino acids. The chain's CDR3 is CASSLMAGAWHEQFF. CDR3 nucleotides: TGTGCCAGCAGCTTAATGGCGGGAGCTTGGCATGAGCAGTTCTTC.

CDR3 DNA sequence: TGTGCCAGCAGACGAGGACAGGATACCTACGAGCAGTACTTC. Amino acids: CASRRGQDTYEQYF. This rearrangement joins TRBV3-1 to TRBJ2-7, with 7 nucleotides matching TRBD1. Trimming at V came to 6 bases and at J to 2 bases, leaving 7 bases not matched to a gene. This CDR3 region has 14 residues. Germline-derived CDR1 and CDR2 are LGHDT and YNNKEL (reference sequence).

This clonotype was found a few times. The gene calls are TRBV29-1 and TRBJ2-5; 8 bases align to TRBD1. The trim removed 4 bases at V and 5 bases at J, leaving 9 bases unmatched. CDR3 length: 14 residues. Germline CDR1 is SQVTM and CDR2 is ANQGSEA. CDR3 region: CSVGSRGRGETQYF. In nucleotides, the CDR3 is TGCAGCGTTGGCTCCAGGGGGCGCGGGGAGACCCAGTACTTC. The full variable domain, rest sourced from reference TRBV29-1 and TRBJ2-5, is SAVISQKPSRDICQRGTSLTIQCQVDSQVTMMFWYRQQPGQSLTLIATANQGSEATYESGFVIDKFPISRPNLTFSTLTVSNMSPEDSSIYLCSVGSRGRGETQYFGPGTRLLVL.

This clonotype was recorded a few times. The chain carries TRBV28 and TRBJ2-6; D call uncertain. The CDR3 runs to 15 residues. Trimming took 3 bases from V and 2 from J, leaving 8 bases between them. CDR1 is MDHEN and CDR2 is SYDVKM in the germline V gene. In nucleotides, the CDR3 is TGTGCCAGCAGTTTCTCGAGACCTGGGGCCAACGTCCTGACTTTC. Amino acid sequence: CASSFSRPGANVLTF.

This clonotype has only one observation. This rearrangement joins TRBV2 to TRBJ2-2; no firm D call. V gave up 3 bases and J gave up 4 bases, with 9 bases separating them. Per the germline V gene, CDR1 is SNHLY and CDR2 is FYNNEI. CDR3 size: 14 residues. CDR3 protein: CASSERGPTGELFF. DNA of the CDR3: TGTGCCAGCAGTGAGAGAGGACCCACCGGGGAGCTGTTTTTT.

This clonotype was recorded a few times. V usage is TRBV7-2 and J usage is TRBJ2-1, with D perhaps given as TRBD1 or TRBD2 (5 bases each). Trimming took off 8 bases at V and 15 bases at J, with 20 bases between the two ends. The CDR3 loop spans 12 amino acids. Germline-derived CDR1 and CDR2 are SGHTA and FQGNSA. The CDR3 DNA follows: TGTGCCAGCGGCCCGTTTGGGGGAGCACCGTTCTTC. It yields the protein CASGPFGGAPFF. The whole variable domain, remainder taken from reference TRBV7-2 and TRBJ2-1, is GAGVSQSPSNKVTEKGKDVELRCDPISGHTALYWYRQSLGQGLEFLIYFQGNSAPDKSGLPSDRFSAERTGGSVSTLTIQRTQQEDSAVYLCASGPFGGAPFFGPGTRLTVL.

The chain links TRBV12-3 or TRBV12-4 to TRBJ2-2; 13 bases are a match to TRBD2. The CDR3 runs to 15 residues. Unmatched junction bases numbered 3, after V lost 5 bases and J lost 6 bases. In nucleotides, the CDR3 is TGTGCCAGCAGTACTAGCGGGAGGGCCTCCGGGGAGCTGTTTTTT. The encoded protein is CASSTSGRASGELFF.

This chain uses TRBV20-1 with TRBJ2-5; 10 bases are a match to TRBD1. V shed 3 bases, J shed 5 bases, and the junction held 9 bases outside the gene matches. Germline-derived CDR1 and CDR2 are DFQATT and SNEGSKA (reference sequence). CDR3 size: 15 residues. CDR3: CSARGTGQGQETQYF. The CDR3 coding sequence is TGCAGTGCTAGGGGGACGGGACAGGGGCAGGAGACCCAGTACTTC.

This clonotype was seen more than once but under ten times. The V call is TRBV15, the J call TRBJ2-5, with 7 nucleotides matching TRBD2. Germline CDR1 is LNHNV and CDR2 is YYDKDF (reference sequence). The junction had 9 bases not matched to a gene; V was cut back by 1 base and J by 4 bases. The CDR3 extends over 16 amino acids. CDR3 DNA sequence: TGTGCCACCAGCAGAGGACTTAGCGGGTTGGGAGAGACCCAGTACTTC. Amino acid sequence: CATSRGLSGLGETQYF.

The chain uses TRBV6-5 and TRBJ2-7; 10 positions match TRBD2. The germline V gene encodes CDR1 MNHEY and CDR2 SVGAGI. Trimming cost V 0 bases and J 2 bases; bases outside gene matches: 7. The CDR3 runs to 17 residues. The CDR3 DNA sequence: TGTGCCAGCAGTTACTCCGCTAGCGGGAGAGGGGCCTACGAGCAGTACTTC. It codes for CASSYSASGRGAYEQYF.

The chain couples TRBV20-1 to TRBJ2-1; 11 positions match TRBD2. With V trimmed by 1 base and J by 7 bases, 9 bases remained unmatched. CDR1 and CDR2 from the germline V gene are DFQATT and SNEGSKA (reference sequence). This CDR3 has 16 residues. CDR3 DNA sequence: TGCAGTGCTAGAGGCGAACTAGCGGGAGTTTTGAATGAGCAGTTCTTC. Its protein is CSARGELAGVLNEQFF.

This clonotype was recorded a few times. The chain recombines TRBV10-1 with TRBJ2-7, with D hard to call. Trimming removed 4 bases from V and 7 bases from J, with 17 bases in between. Germline V gene sequence: CDR1 WNHNN, CDR2 SYGVQD (reference sequence). CDR3 length equals 14 residues. Here the CDR3 reads CASSATSAGEEQYF. CDR3 sequence (DNA): TGCGCCAGCAGTGCAACCTCGGCAGGAGAGGAGCAGTACTTC.

The J gene is TRBJ2-7, the V gene TRBV15, with a possible D match to TRBD2 (5 bases). Germline-derived CDR1 and CDR2 are LNHNV and YYDKDF (reference sequence). This CDR3 region has 14 residues. V lost 4 bases to trimming and J lost 0 bases, with 10 bases between them. CDR3 in DNA: TGTGCCACCAGCAAACTAGGAAACTCCTACGAGCAGTACTTC. It codes for CATSKLGNSYEQYF. Full variable domain (outside the CDR3, taken from reference TRBV15 and TRBJ2-7): DAMVIQNPRYQVTQFGKPVTLSCSQTLNHNVMYWYQQKSSQAPKLLFHYYDKDFNNEADTPDNFQSRRPNTSFCFLDIRSPGLGDTAMYLCATSKLGNSYEQYFGPGTRLTVT.

Only a few counts were recorded for this clonotype. The genes are TRBV7-9 and TRBJ1-2; 10 nucleotides line up with TRBD1. There are 14 residues in the CDR3. CDR1 and CDR2 from the germline V gene are SEHNR and FQNEAQ (reference sequence). The V segment lost 5 bases and the J segment 7 bases; nucleotides outside the gene matches: 7. The CDR3: CASSERQGAFGYTF. CDR3 nucleotides: TGTGCCAGCAGCGAACGACAGGGGGCATTTGGCTACACCTTC.